The clone carrying this TCR beta chain has a count of ten or more. No antigen is known for it. These data belong to a study of neurological immune-mediated disorders. MiXCR was run by TCRdb on the 5' RACE reads, yielding one entry per CDR3 protein. Here the sample spans under 75,000 distinct CDR3 sequences, approximately 3.1% being singletons. The study built unsorted libraries from 2 million PBMCs kept at -80 C. Trimming shortened V by 1 base and J by 13 bases, and 13 bases separated the two germline ends. The CDR3 has 12 amino acids. In germline, CDR1 is DFQATT, CDR2 SNEGSKA (reference sequence). Whole-study findings and limits: Healthy controls had more TCR clonal expansion than multiple sclerosis, which showed the least, whereas HTLV-1-associated myelopathy showed the most.

This receptor was obtained from a woman aged 55-70 years with multiple sclerosis. The sequencing sample was made of PBMCs. This rearrangement joins TRBV20-1 to TRBJ1-4; D is unclear. CDR3 nucleotides: TGCAGTGCTAGAGCTATGGACGATAGACTGTTTTTT. Translation gives CSARAMDDRLFF.